The T cell receptor beta chain described here comes from a study of T cell responses to AZD1222 COVID-19 vaccine. Assay used: immunoSEQ multiplex PCR; TCRdb lists only in-frame clones, some missing. The sample carries over 120,000 clones, 80% to 90% recorded once. This clone has just one count. This CDR3 comprises 15 residues. Losses at the gene ends were 4 bases for V and 3 bases for J; bases not matched to a gene: 9. Germline CDR1 is MGHRA and CDR2 is YSYEKL. Material: peripheral blood, obtained on day 0 of AZD1222 vaccination. This chain links TRBV4-1 with TRBJ2-7; TRBD2 matches at 7 bases. This TCR was recovered from an adult in good health. In nucleotides, the CDR3 is TGCGCCAGCAGCCGTGGGGGAGGGCAGATCTACGAGCAGTACTTC. Its protein product is CASSRGGGQIYEQYF.